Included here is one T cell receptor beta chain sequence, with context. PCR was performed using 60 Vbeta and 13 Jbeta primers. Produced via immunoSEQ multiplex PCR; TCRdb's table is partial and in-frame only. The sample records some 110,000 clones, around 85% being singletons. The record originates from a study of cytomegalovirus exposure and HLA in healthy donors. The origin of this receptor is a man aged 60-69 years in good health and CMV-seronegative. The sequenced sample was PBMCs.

The CDR3 protein is CASSQDMQGLYEQYV. The CDR3 region has the DNA TGTGCCAGCAGCCAAGATATGCAGGGGCTCTACGAGCAGTACGTC. The rearrangement joins TRBV4-2 to TRBJ2-7; TRBD1 might be the D (6 bases). The CDR3 consists of 15 residues. The germline V gene has CDR1 LGHNA and CDR2 YNFKEQ. The germline V and J ends were trimmed by 0 bases and 3 bases, with 12 bases remaining between them.